The 29 T cell receptor beta chains presented below share a single source sample, sequenced in a study of blood T cell repertoires in COVID-19. Produced via immunoSEQ multiplex PCR; TCRdb's table is partial and in-frame only. The sample holds 250,000 or so clones, roughly 86% seen once. Sequenced material: peripheral blood. The receptors stem from a man of 80 years or more with acute or convalescent COVID-19.

This clone was found a few times. The rearrangement uses TRBV18 and TRBJ2-7; 7 bases align to TRBD1. The V gene end was trimmed by 3 bases and the J gene end by 3 bases; junction bases not matched to a gene: 5. The CDR3 has 14 residues. The germline V gene has CDR1 KGHSH and CDR2 LQKENI. The CDR3 is CASSPGQPVYEQYF. The DNA for the CDR3 is TGTGCCAGCTCACCGGGACAGCCCGTCTACGAGCAGTACTTC.

V gene TRBV5-1 combines with J gene TRBJ1-1; no reliable D call. The CDR3 covers 14 residues. Germline V CDR1 and CDR2: SGHRS, YFSETQ. Trimming took off 0 bases at V and 6 bases at J, with 12 bases between the two ends. CDR3 sequence reads: CASSLVRAEAEAFF. The CDR3 coding sequence is TGCGCCAGCAGCTTGGTGCGGGCGGAGGCTGAAGCTTTCTTT.

The chain uses TRBV24-1 and TRBJ2-3, with 7 bases aligning to TRBD2. From germline, CDR1 is KGHDR and CDR2 SFDVKD. J gave up 5 bases and V 9 bases, and 7 bases lay outside the gene matches. The CDR3 is 13 amino acids. The CDR3 loop reads CATVGGPEDTQYF. The DNA for the CDR3 is TGTGCCACCGTGGGAGGGCCGGAAGATACGCAGTATTTT.

This clone appeared once. This sequence joins TRBV6-6 and TRBJ1-1, with D possibly TRBD1 on 5 matching bases. The CDR3 runs 15 residues. The germline V gene encodes CDR1 MNHNY and CDR2 SVGAGI (reference sequence). Trimming removed 6 bases at V and 0 bases at J, with 14 bases between. CDR3 sequence reads: CASRTGTDMNTEAFF. The DNA of the CDR3 is TGTGCCAGCAGGACCGGGACTGACATGAACACTGAAGCTTTCTTT.

This sequence joins TRBV7-2 and TRBJ1-1, with 8 bases aligning to TRBD1. The CDR3 runs to 16 residues. The V gene end was trimmed by 2 bases and the J gene end by 5 bases; junction bases not matched to a gene: 10. Germline V lookup: CDR1 SGHTA, CDR2 FQGNSA. CDR3 residues: CASSLPGTGQGTEAFF. The CDR3 nucleotides are TGTGCCAGCAGCTTACCCGGGACAGGTCAAGGGACTGAAGCTTTCTTT.

V is TRBV27 and J is TRBJ2-5, with D maybe TRBD2 (5 bases). Per the germline V gene, CDR1 is MNHEY and CDR2 is SMNVEV (reference sequence). This CDR3 has 14 amino acids. Deletions cut 0 bases from V and 13 bases from J, with 18 bases between. CDR3 coding DNA: TGTGCCAGCAGTTTATCTAAGGAGGTTCTGGCCCCGTACTTC. This gives the protein CASSLSKEVLAPYF.

The sample holds one count of this clone. This chain joins TRBV9 and TRBJ2-1; 7 bases fit TRBD2. This CDR3 has 14 residues. J was trimmed by 6 bases and V by 7 bases; bases with no gene match: 10. CDR1 is SGDLS and CDR2 is YYNGEE in the germline V gene. CDR3 sequence (DNA): TGTGCCAGCGGGGCGGGAGACCCGGTCAATGAGCAGTTCTTC. This encodes CASGAGDPVNEQFF. Full variable domain (missing parts from reference TRBV9 and TRBJ2-1): DSGVTQTPKHLITATGQRVTLRCSPRSGDLSVYWYQQSLDQGLQFLIQYYNGEERAKGNILERFSAQQFPDLHSELNLSSLELGDSALYFCASGAGDPVNEQFFGPGTRLTVL.

V usage is TRBV19 and J usage is TRBJ1-2; D gene ambiguous. Per the germline V gene, CDR1 is LNHDA and CDR2 is SQIVND (reference sequence). CDR3 length equals 15 residues. Trimming shortened V by 0 bases and J by 1 base, and 9 bases separated the two germline ends. The CDR3 here is CASSIETDGNYGYTF. The CDR3 DNA follows: TGTGCCAGTAGTATAGAGACTGACGGTAACTATGGCTACACCTTC.

This chain joins TRBV28 and TRBJ2-5; 9 bases fit TRBD2. Germline V CDR1 and CDR2: MDHEN, SYDVKM. The CDR3 length is 16 residues. The junction had 9 bases not matched to a gene; V was cut back by 3 bases and J by 4 bases. DNA for the CDR3: TGTGCCAGCAGTTTCATTAGCGGGAGTCTTGTAGAGACCCAGTACTTC. Amino acids: CASSFISGSLVETQYF.

The V call is TRBV3-1 (or the pseudogene TRBV3-2), the J call TRBJ1-2; no clear D gene. Germline CDR1 reads LGHDT; CDR2 reads YNNKEL (reference sequence). The CDR3 contains 13 residues. Trimming cost V 4 bases and J 8 bases, with 14 bases left between them. This CDR3 reads CASSPVPSGGYTF. CDR3 DNA sequence: TGTGCCAGCAGCCCCGTCCCTTCGGGAGGCTACACCTTC.

V and J are TRBV19 and TRBJ2-1, with TRBD2 matching 10 bases. The CDR3 extends over 15 amino acids. V was clipped by 5 bases and J by 5 bases; unmatched bases: 6. CDR1 LNHDA and CDR2 SQIVND come from the germline V gene (reference sequence). CDR3 amino acids: CASSLAGGRNNEQFF. DNA for the CDR3: TGTGCCAGTAGTTTAGCGGGAGGACGGAACAATGAGCAGTTCTTC.

This chain joins TRBV28 and TRBJ1-4, with D perhaps matching TRBD1 (5 bases). Trimming shortened V by 2 bases and J by 5 bases, and 12 bases separated the two germline ends. Germline V gene sequence: CDR1 MDHEN, CDR2 SYDVKM. The CDR3 has 15 amino acids. This chain's CDR3 is CASSLGGGGNEKLFF. In DNA form, the CDR3 reads TGTGCCAGCAGTTTAGGGGGGGGAGGAAATGAAAAACTGTTTTTT.

This chain uses TRBV6-5 with TRBJ1-2; D not certain. Germline CDR1 reads MNHEY; CDR2 reads SVGAGI. The CDR3 is 14 amino acids. Trimming shortened V by 6 bases and J by 1 base, and 12 bases separated the two germline ends. The CDR3 spells CASSRSSVNYGYTF. CDR3 DNA: TGTGCCAGCAGCCGGAGCTCAGTTAACTATGGCTACACCTTC.

This rearrangement joins TRBV6-5 to TRBJ1-2, with D maybe TRBD1 (5 bases). Germline lookup yields CDR1 MNHEY and CDR2 SVGAGI. V lost 7 bases and J 3 bases, leaving 12 bases between the germline ends. The CDR3 has 13 amino acids. CDR3 sequence: CASTASGDYGYTF. CDR3 DNA: TGTGCCAGCACCGCCTCGGGGGACTATGGCTACACCTTC.

V gene TRBV15 combines with J gene TRBJ2-1, with 9 bases identical to TRBD2. The CDR3 sequence is 15 residues long. The V and J ends lost 1 base and 5 bases, in that order; junction bases with no gene match: 3. Germline V gene data show CDR1 as LNHNV and CDR2 as YYDKDF (reference sequence). In DNA, the CDR3 is TGTGCCACCAGCAGAGCGGCGGGAGGGCACAATGAGCAGTTCTTC. Protein product: CATSRAAGGHNEQFF.

V and J are TRBV12-3 or TRBV12-4 and TRBJ2-4; 7 bases are a match to TRBD2. V gave up 6 bases and J gave up 8 bases; unmatched junction bases: 7. The CDR3 is made up of 13 amino acids. Here the CDR3 reads CASRWGGDDIQYF. The CDR3 nucleotides are TGTGCCAGCAGATGGGGAGGGGATGACATTCAGTACTTC.

This clone has a single count. The gene calls are TRBV4-1 and TRBJ2-7, with D perhaps matching TRBD1 (6 bases). V was clipped by 3 bases and J by 2 bases, with 11 bases between them. In germline, CDR1 is MGHRA, CDR2 YSYEKL. This CDR3 is 14 amino acids long. The CDR3 sequence: CASSQRQEAYEQYF. As DNA, the CDR3 is TGCGCCAGCAGCCAGAGACAGGAGGCCTACGAGCAGTACTTC.

This chain joins TRBV5-4 and TRBJ2-6; TRBD1 matches at 12 bases. Losses at the gene ends were 4 bases for V and 1 base for J; bases not matched to a gene: 6. The CDR3 is 18 residues long. Germline CDR1 is SGHNT and CDR2 is YYREEE (reference sequence). CDR3 coding DNA: TGTGCCAGCAGCCTAACGGGACAGGGGGCTTCTGGGGCCAACGTCCTGACTTTC. Protein sequence: CASSLTGQGASGANVLTF. Complete variable domain (other parts from reference TRBV5-4 and TRBJ2-6): ETGVTQSPTHLIKTRGQQVTLRCSSQSGHNTVSWYQQALGQGPQFIFQYYREEENGRGNFPPRFSGLQFPNYSSELNVNALELDDSALYLCASSLTGQGASGANVLTFGAGSRLTVL.

The CDR3 protein is CASSDPGQGGGNEKLFF. In nucleotides, the CDR3 is TGTGCCAGTAGTGATCCGGGACAGGGGGGAGGTAATGAAAAACTGTTTTTT. The rearrangement uses TRBV19 and TRBJ1-4, with 11 positions matching TRBD1. With 5 bases clipped from V and 4 bases from J, the junction kept 9 bases outside the gene matches. The CDR3 is made up of 17 amino acids. CDR1 LNHDA and CDR2 SQIVND come from the germline V gene (reference sequence).

The chain uses TRBV9 and TRBJ1-2, with a weak D call TRBD1 (6 bases). The ends were cut back, 2 bases at V and 8 bases at J, with 19 bases in the middle. CDR3 length equals 15 residues. Germline loops: CDR1 SGDLS, CDR2 YYNGEE. The CDR3 reads CASSVLSGGVGGYTF. CDR3 DNA: TGTGCCAGCAGCGTCTTGAGCGGGGGCGTAGGAGGCTACACCTTC.

This clone was seen a single time. The chain links TRBV6-1 to TRBJ2-5; D perhaps matches TRBD2 (5 bases). Germline-derived CDR1 and CDR2 are MNHNS and SASEGT. There are 12 residues in the CDR3. Deletions cut 1 base from V and 6 bases from J, with 6 bases between. The CDR3 reads CASSEGEKTQYF. CDR3 coding DNA: TGTGCCAGCAGTGAAGGGGAGAAGACCCAGTACTTC.

The chain couples TRBV3-1 (or the pseudogene TRBV3-2) to TRBJ2-1; TRBD2 agrees at 7 bases. The CDR3 runs to 16 residues. Germline V gene data show CDR1 as LGHDT and CDR2 as YNNKEL (reference sequence). Unmatched junction bases numbered 9, after V lost 2 bases and J lost 5 bases. The CDR3 sequence is CASSQRMASGHNEQFF. The CDR3 coding sequence is TGTGCCAGCAGCCAAAGGATGGCTAGCGGTCACAATGAGCAGTTCTTC.

The chain links TRBV9 to TRBJ1-1; D not resolved. The CDR3 is made up of 12 amino acids. Germline lookup yields CDR1 SGDLS and CDR2 YYNGEE. The V end was cut by 4 bases, the J end by 3 bases, with 7 bases between. As DNA, the CDR3 is TGTGCCAGCAGCCGTCGGGACACTGAAGCTTTCTTT. As protein: CASSRRDTEAFF.

This clone occurred once. The V gene is TRBV28, the J gene TRBJ2-3; 8 bases line up with TRBD2. The length of the CDR3 is 15 residues. Trimming at V came to 3 bases and at J to 4 bases, leaving 6 bases not matched to a gene. The germline V gene has CDR1 MDHEN and CDR2 SYDVKM. CDR3 bases: TGTGCCAGCAGTTTTACTGCGGGAGGATCAGATACGCAGTATTTT. Translation: CASSFTAGGSDTQYF.

V and J are TRBV7-8 and TRBJ2-1; D perhaps matches TRBD2 (5 bases). This CDR3 comprises 16 residues. Between the trimmed V and J ends, which lost 4 bases and 3 bases, there was a span of 16 bases. CDR1 is SGHVS, CDR2 FQNEAQ, per germline. In DNA form, the CDR3 reads TGTGCCAGCAGCTCCCTGACTCTAGCAGACTACAATGAGCAGTTCTTC. Its protein is CASSSLTLADYNEQFF.

The V call is TRBV28, the J call TRBJ2-5; D is perhaps TRBD1 (6 bases). Looked up from germline, CDR1 is MDHEN and CDR2 is SYDVKM. V was shortened by 7 bases and J by 5 bases, with 23 bases between the two germline ends. This CDR3 region has 16 residues. CDR3 protein: CASTLYGPGARETQYF. Written as DNA, the CDR3 is TGTGCCAGCACCCTTTATGGCCCAGGGGCGAGGGAGACCCAGTACTTC.

The chain employs TRBV20-1 and TRBJ2-5, with 11 bases lining up with TRBD1. Germline lookup yields CDR1 DFQATT and CDR2 SNEGSKA (reference sequence). V shed 3 bases, J shed 3 bases, and the junction held 9 bases outside the gene matches. The CDR3 loop spans 16 amino acids. DNA for the CDR3: TGCAGTGCTAGTTGGGACAGGGGGAGAGGCGAAGAGACCCAGTACTTC. Translated, it gives CSASWDRGRGEETQYF.

The rearrangement links TRBV11-2 to TRBJ1-5; no firm D call. The CDR3 is 12 amino acids. Per the germline V gene, CDR1 is SGHAT and CDR2 is FQNNGV. With 4 bases removed from V and 3 bases from J, the gap between germline ends came to 4 bases. The CDR3 region has the DNA TGTGCCAGCAGCTCTTACAATCAGCCCCAGCATTTT. Its translation: CASSSYNQPQHF.

The chain uses TRBV6-5 and TRBJ1-5, with unresolved D. This CDR3 comprises 14 residues. Germline loops: CDR1 MNHEY, CDR2 SVGAGI. The V end was cut by 1 base, the J end by 4 bases, with 8 bases between. The CDR3 loop is CASSYYGVNQPQHF. The CDR3 nucleotides are TGTGCCAGCAGTTACTACGGAGTTAATCAGCCCCAGCATTTT.